This TCR beta chain appears in the sequencing data of a study of CD8 T cells in ankylosing spondylitis. TCRdb itself ran the 5' RACE reads through MiXCR, one entry per CDR3 protein. Altogether 200,000 to 250,000 distinct CDR3 sequences are present, around 17% being singletons, with the ten largest covering about 42%. Findings and caveats of the study: Apparently characteristic of ankylosing spondylitis blood was a TCR beta motif (eight highly homologous variants).

A remark on this clonotype: Its antigen is unknown.

CDR1 is MNHNS, CDR2 SASEGT, per germline. The CDR3 consists of 15 residues. Trimming cost V 6 bases and J 0 bases, with 14 bases left between them. The chain employs TRBV6-1 and TRBJ1-1; possible D gene TRBD1, 5 bases. This TCR was recovered from a male donor with ankylosing spondylitis. Sequenced: blood, either unsorted or a sorted T cell fraction (not recorded which). Here the CDR3 DNA reads TGTGCCAGCAGCGGAGTAGAGGGGATGAACACTGAAGCTTTCTTT. Amino acid sequence: CASSGVEGMNTEAFF.